This record covers a single T cell receptor beta chain. Its binding antigen is unknown. The record has no base qualities; no much larger clone is one base away. TCRbeta CDR3 regions were amplified from genomic DNA by means of the immunoSEQ Assay, a bias-controlled multiplex PCR. As for how the authors treated the data: Within the assay, amplification of reference gene primers was used to estimate how many nucleated cells each sample contained. To quantify the absolute abundance of each unique TCRbeta CDR3 rearrangement, sequence reads were collapsed and filtered. Productive Simpson clonality was computed per sample as the square root of Simpson's diversity index over productive rearrangements. Entries here come from immuneACCESS through TCRdb and include only in-frame sequences with V and J called. Some clones fail to appear in such tables; in the studies checked, an unresolved V gene covers under half of the shortfall, and the cause of the remainder is unknown. That table gives V, J and clone size, and the DNA gave D and trimming. The sample data list tens of thousands of clones, and more than 70% of these were observed just once. The top ten hold roughly 5.6% of the sample.

There are 15 amino acids in the CDR3, from cysteine to phenylalanine inclusive. This entry keeps only the CDR3 DNA: 45 bases, framed from base 1. The V end gives up 4 bases and the J end 0 bases, leaving 2 bases in the junction not matched to a gene. The CDR1 and CDR2 encoded by the germline V gene are KGHDR and SFDVKD. The data were obtained in a study of blood T cell repertoires in COVID-19 (dated by TCRdb to the early 2020s). Study-wide context: Collaborator samples came from the United States, Italy and Spain and covered acute and convalescent phases of COVID-19. The material from the prospective study consisted of cDNA or gDNA derived from T cells, B-cell-depleted T cells, or PBMCs. Subjects who had been exposed to COVID-19, were actively infected with it, or had recovered from it provided the deeply sampled blood TCRbeta repertoires that made up the dataset. A freely available public database, intended as a resource for researchers studying the immune response to SARS-CoV-2, is where the repertoires were released. The samples were drawn from the first 160 participants of the ongoing ImmuneRACE study and from 1,254 subjects provided by 6 global collaborators. A de-identified subject ID, COVID-19 status, age in years and sex were almost always included in the sample metadata. Where available, HLA class I and class II types were obtained from metadata supplied by the sample provider rather than from assay-based typing.

The collaborating institutions used their own protocols to collect whole blood in K2EDTA tubes. For TCRbeta analysis, collaborators shipped samples in one of three forms: frozen whole blood, isolated PBMCs, or DNA extracted from either of those sample types. What the authors observed across the whole study: How much clinical and demographic metadata was included differed by source and by participant, and the metadata was provided uncurated.

The sequence came from an elderly man with acute or convalescent COVID-19. Sequenced input: peripheral blood. The chain employs TRBV24-1 and TRBJ2-3; 8 central bases correspond to TRBD1. In nucleotides, the sequence is TGTGCCACCAGTGACAGGGGGCAAAGCACAGATACGCAGTATTTT. Translation gives CATSDRGQSTDTQYF.